The T cell receptor beta chain under discussion was sequenced for a study of CD4 T cells in relation to SARS-CoV-2 and coronaviruses. The overall study: After roughly 11 days of antigen culture, PBMC TCR beta CDR3s were sequenced.

CDR3 size: 12 residues. V lost 5 bases to trimming and J lost 4 bases, with 9 bases between them. CDR1 and CDR2 (germline): SGHTA, FQGNSA. The unexposed donors gave CD4+ T cells in about 2010-2019, prior to COVID-19. Isolation of CD4+ T cells took place after about 9 days in culture. Assay used: immunoSEQ multiplex PCR; TCRdb lists only in-frame clones, some missing. The sample has roughly 30,000 clones; 60% to 85% are singletons. Note on this clone: Its specificity is unknown.

The specimen sequenced was CD4+ T cells from PBMCs, cultured in vitro. This sequence joins TRBV7-2 and TRBJ2-7; D is possibly TRBD1 (6 bases). This receptor was obtained from a human donor in good health. The CDR3 protein is CASSPDRYEQYF. Written as DNA, the CDR3 is TGTGCCAGCAGCCCAGACAGGTACGAGCAGTACTTC.